These 10 T cell receptor beta chains were sequenced from one sample in a study of shared clonotypes between healthy human individuals. Data came from immunoSEQ multiplex PCR; TCRdb stores just in-frame clones and leaves some out. Among about 2 million clones, around 95% were seen once, and the ten largest hold 0.13%. What was sequenced was naive CD4+ T cells sorted from blood. The subset was: CD45RA+ positively selected. The receptors derive from a man in his late teens or twenties in good health.

To note about this clone: This same CDR3 is encoded by further DNA sequences in the sample. V and J are TRBV28 and TRBJ2-7; the D is unclear. V lost 3 bases, J lost 2 bases, and 2 bases lay in between. CDR1 is MDHEN, CDR2 SYDVKM, per germline. The CDR3 covers 11 residues. CDR3 amino acids: CASSLTYEQYF. In DNA, the CDR3 is TGTGCCAGCAGTTTGACCTACGAGCAGTACTTC.

CDR3 region: CASSLGIFDEQYF. DNA for the CDR3: TGTGCCAGCAGCTTGGGAATCTTTGACGAGCAGTACTTC. The chain has TRBV5-6 and TRBJ2-7; D is uncertain. This CDR3 spans 13 amino acids. Germline lookup yields CDR1 SGHDT and CDR2 YYEEEE. With 0 bases removed from V and 5 bases from J, the gap between germline ends came to 9 bases.

J is TRBJ1-5 and V is TRBV10-3; D perhaps matches TRBD1 (5 bases). Trimming pared 10 bases from V and 1 base from J, leaving 14 bases between. Germline V gene data show CDR1 as ENHRY and CDR2 as SYGVKD. There are 14 residues in the CDR3. The CDR3: CATADGGSNQPQHF. CDR3 bases: TGTGCCACCGCGGACGGGGGGAGCAATCAGCCCCAGCATTTT.

The V and J genes are TRBV10-1 and TRBJ2-7; 8 nucleotides agree with TRBD2. This CDR3 is built from 16 residues. Germline V gene data show CDR1 as WNHNN and CDR2 as SYGVQD (reference sequence). V gave up 0 bases and J gave up 5 bases; unmatched junction bases: 9. In DNA, the CDR3 is TGCGCCAGCAGTGAGTCGGTAATGGGACTAGAAAACGAGCAGTACTTC. This gives the protein CASSESVMGLENEQYF.

CDR3 residues: CASSFRVSERNQPQHF. For the CDR3, the DNA is TGTGCCAGCAGTTTTAGGGTCAGTGAGCGGAATCAGCCCCAGCATTTT. This rearrangement joins TRBV27 to TRBJ1-5, with unresolved D. The germline V and J ends were trimmed by 3 bases and 4 bases, with 16 bases remaining between them. Per germline, CDR1 MNHEY and CDR2 SMNVEV (reference sequence). The CDR3 has 16 residues.

This clone appeared a single time. This chain's CDR3 is CASKSGTADYNEQFF. In nucleotides, the CDR3 is TGCGCCAGTAAAAGCGGGACAGCCGACTACAATGAGCAGTTCTTC. The chain uses TRBV5-1 and TRBJ2-1, with D perhaps given as TRBD1 or TRBD2 (7 bases each). CDR1 is SGHRS and CDR2 is YFSETQ in the germline V gene. The CDR3 spans 15 residues. Trimming pared 8 bases from V and 3 bases from J, leaving 18 bases between.

The CDR3 coding sequence is TGTGCCAGCAGCTTGGCAGAGGGGTGGGGAGGTACTGAAGCTTTCTTT. Protein sequence: CASSLAEGWGGTEAFF. This sequence joins TRBV5-4 and TRBJ1-1; the D gene is possibly TRBD1 (5 bases). The ends were cut back, 0 bases at V and 5 bases at J, with 17 bases in the middle. Per germline, CDR1 SGHNT and CDR2 YYREEE (reference sequence). The CDR3 totals 16 residues.

The chain has TRBV30 and TRBJ1-4; a possible D gene is TRBD1 (6 bases). Trimming removed 3 bases from V and 8 bases from J, with 13 bases in between. This CDR3 comprises 13 residues. The germline gives CDR1 GTSNPN, CDR2 SVGIG (reference sequence). The CDR3 loop is CAWRPGGREKLFF. In DNA form, the CDR3 reads TGTGCCTGGAGGCCTGGGGGGCGGGAAAAACTGTTTTTT.

This clone appeared a single time. The gene calls are TRBV11-2 and TRBJ2-1; 9 bases line up with TRBD2. The V gene's germline CDR1 is SGHAT and CDR2 FQNNGV. V shed 5 bases, J shed 0 bases, and the junction held 5 bases outside the gene matches. The CDR3 has 16 residues. Here the CDR3 reads CASSTLAGVSYNEQFF. Written as DNA, the CDR3 is TGTGCCAGCAGCACCTTAGCGGGGGTCTCCTACAATGAGCAGTTCTTC.

This clone was found once. The same CDR3 is also encoded by other DNA sequences in this sample. V gene TRBV5-1 combines with J gene TRBJ2-3; 7 nucleotides align to TRBD2. The CDR3 has 15 residues. Trimming cost V 2 bases and J 5 bases; bases outside gene matches: 8. The germline gives CDR1 SGHRS, CDR2 YFSETQ. The CDR3 DNA is TGCGCCAGCAGCTTCACCGCGGGAGTGCAAGATACGCAGTATTTT. Translated: CASSFTAGVQDTQYF.